The TCR beta chain described here comes from a study of T-cell memory formation after mild COVID-19. Whole-study context: TCR clusters were mostly confined to one donor each.

Germline V gene sequence: CDR1 SGHTA, CDR2 FQGNSA. The CDR3 loop spans 12 amino acids. J was trimmed by 8 bases and V by 6 bases; bases with no gene match: 4. This clonotype has only a few counts. Its antigen remains unknown. Overall study results and limits: Contracting clones from day 15 to 85 had balanced CD4/CD8; later expanders favoured CD4+. CD8+ contracting clones occupied EMRA, while CD4+ ones occupied mainly CM and EM.

TCRdb itself ran the 5' RACE reads through MiXCR, one entry per CDR3 protein. The sample has about half a million distinct CDR3 sequences, roughly 18% seen once. The receptor's source is an adult woman who had mild COVID-19 (a few samples of this study predate the infection). Cell type and time point are not known. The chain has TRBV7-2 and TRBJ2-1; 7 bases line up with TRBD1. The sample taken for sequencing was PBMCs or a T cell subset sorted from them (not recorded which). This CDR3 reads CASRRQGHEQFF. Here the CDR3 DNA reads TGTGCCAGCAGACGACAGGGCCATGAGCAGTTCTTC.